This T cell receptor (beta chain) was sequenced in a study of control samples from healthy donors and cancer patients. Germline V lookup: CDR1 SGHAT, CDR2 FQNNGV. CDR3 length equals 16 residues. V lost 4 bases and J 1 base, leaving 15 bases between the germline ends. The table came from immunoSEQ multiplex PCR; TCRdb's copy has only in-frame clones and leaves some out. The table records roughly 58,000 clones, about 90% of them present only once. Sequencing was done on a sample of PBMCs. This chain joins TRBV11-2 and TRBJ2-3, with a tentative D call TRBD2 (7 bases). This TCR was sampled from a woman aged 55 to 70 with lung cancer. CDR3 DNA: TGTGCCAGCAGCTCCAATGGGGGGGCCCGCACAGATACGCAGTATTTT. Translation gives CASSSNGGARTDTQYF.